Given below is one T cell receptor beta chain in context. The antigen is unknown. The record originates from a study of blood T cells in healthy people across ages. Across the whole study: Template switching caught about one barcoded beta molecule for each two T cells. Broader study findings: Changes in expanded clonotypes were possibly confounded, as the CMV status of donors was unknown.

Germline V gene data show CDR1 as MNHEY and CDR2 as SMNVEV (reference sequence). This CDR3 spans 14 amino acids. Trimming took off 6 bases at V and 0 bases at J, with 11 bases between the two ends. A second 7 to 11 cycle PCR used barcoded and J-beta primers. A template-switch adaptor with 12 random nucleotides tagged each cDNA molecule. From each sample, at least 2.5 million paired-end reads containing CDR3 were obtained. From the 5' RACE reads, TCRdb called clonotypes with MiXCR, one entry per CDR3 protein. Of about 1,000,000 distinct CDR3 sequences listed, 40% to 55% are singletons. V and J are TRBV27 and TRBJ2-5; no clear D gene. The clonotype comes from a woman aged 60 to 75 in good health. The sequencing sample was made of blood. The CDR3 nucleotides read TGTGCCAGCAGCAGTCACAGAAACCAAGAGACCCAGTACTTC. It yields the protein CASSSHRNQETQYF.